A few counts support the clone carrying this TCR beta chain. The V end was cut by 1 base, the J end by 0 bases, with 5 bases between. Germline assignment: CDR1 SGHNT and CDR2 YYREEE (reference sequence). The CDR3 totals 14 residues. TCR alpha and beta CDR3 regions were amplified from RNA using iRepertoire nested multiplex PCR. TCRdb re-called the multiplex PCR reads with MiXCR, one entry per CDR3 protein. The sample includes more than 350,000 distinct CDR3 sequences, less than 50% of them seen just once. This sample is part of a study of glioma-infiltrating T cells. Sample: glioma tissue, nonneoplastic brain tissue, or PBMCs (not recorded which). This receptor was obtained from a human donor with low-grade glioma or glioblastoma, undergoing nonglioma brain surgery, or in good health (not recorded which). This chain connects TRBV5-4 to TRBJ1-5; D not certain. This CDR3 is CASSLWGSNQPQHF. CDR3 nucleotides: TGTGCCAGCAGCTTGTGGGGTAGCAATCAGCCCCAGCATTTT.